The 13 T cell receptor beta chains presented below share a single source sample, sequenced in a study of blood T cell repertoires in COVID-19. Measured with immunoSEQ multiplex PCR; TCRdb has only the in-frame clones, and not every one. Here the sample spans approximately 210,000 clones, 88% being singletons. The sample consisted of peripheral blood. The origin of the receptors is a man aged 35-49 years with acute or convalescent COVID-19.

V usage is TRBV28 and J usage is TRBJ2-4; D unclear. Trimming removed 1 base at V and 9 bases at J, with 10 bases between. CDR1 MDHEN and CDR2 SYDVKM come from the germline V gene. The CDR3 has 13 residues. For the CDR3, the DNA is TGTGCCAGCAGTTTATTGTCCACCGGCATTCAGTACTTC. Its translation is CASSLLSTGIQYF.

The V call is TRBV15, the J call TRBJ2-7; TRBD2 might be the D (8 bases). The germline CDR1 and CDR2 sequences are LNHNV and YYDKDF (reference sequence). Trimming pared 0 bases from V and 3 bases from J, leaving 36 bases between. This CDR3 comprises 23 residues. In DNA form, the CDR3 reads TGTGCCACCAGCAGAGAAGGGGACAGTGTTGGAGAAAAAGGGCGGGAGGTAAACTACGAGCAGTACTTC. It translates to CATSREGDSVGEKGREVNYEQYF.

The V and J genes are TRBV3-1 (or the pseudogene TRBV3-2) and TRBJ1-5; D unresolved. The germline V and J ends were trimmed by 0 bases and 2 bases, with 11 bases remaining between them. Germline V gene lookup returns CDR1 LGHDT and CDR2 YNNKEL (reference sequence). The CDR3 length is 16 residues. CDR3 sequence reads: CASSQDPDGGNQPQHF. CDR3 sequence (DNA): TGTGCCAGCAGCCAAGATCCAGACGGGGGCAATCAGCCCCAGCATTTT.

The chain is built from TRBV7-2 and TRBJ1-1; 8 nucleotides line up with TRBD1. V lost 5 bases and J lost 6; bases outside the gene matches: 5. This CDR3 is built from 13 residues. Germline CDR1 reads SGHTA; CDR2 reads FQGNSA. The CDR3 bases are TGTGCCAGCAGCAAAGGGACAGGACCTGAAGCTTTCTTT. This encodes CASSKGTGPEAFF.

This chain joins TRBV9 and TRBJ1-4; no firm D call. Germline CDR1 is SGDLS and CDR2 is YYNGEE. Trimming took off 0 bases at V and 8 bases at J, with 11 bases between the two ends. CDR3 length: 14 residues. The CDR3 region is CASSVGGVGEKLFF. The CDR3 DNA reads as TGTGCCAGCAGCGTAGGGGGAGTTGGAGAAAAACTGTTTTTT.

Note on this clone: The sample contains more than one DNA sequence encoding this CDR3. The CDR3 nucleotides read TGTGCCAGCAGCCCCCTAGGAGCCTACGAGCAGTACTTC. Its translation is CASSPLGAYEQYF. The chain couples TRBV12-3 or TRBV12-4 to TRBJ2-7, with unresolved D. The length of the CDR3 is 13 residues. V was cut by 6 bases and J by 2 bases, with 11 bases left in between.

The genes are TRBV29-1 and TRBJ2-7, with 7 bases lining up with TRBD1. Losses at the gene ends were 8 bases for V and 2 bases for J; bases not matched to a gene: 3. This CDR3 spans 11 amino acids. CDR1 is SQVTM, CDR2 ANQGSEA, per germline. CDR3 amino acids: CSYRGPYEQYF. The CDR3 DNA is TGCAGCTACAGGGGCCCCTACGAGCAGTACTTC.

This clone was counted many times. J is TRBJ2-1 and V is TRBV30; 14 nucleotides agree with TRBD2. V dropped 5 bases and J dropped 3; count of bases not matched to a gene: 6. The germline CDR1 and CDR2 sequences are GTSNPN and SVGIG (reference sequence). This CDR3 is built from 16 residues. CDR3 in DNA: TGTGCCTGGTCTAGGACTAGCGGGAGGCTCTACAATGAGCAGTTCTTC. It specifies CAWSRTSGRLYNEQFF.

This rearrangement joins TRBV5-1 to TRBJ1-1; 10 bases are a match to TRBD1. Trimming cost V 1 base and J 0 bases; bases outside gene matches: 3. The CDR3 contains 16 residues. Germline CDR1 SGHRS, CDR2 YFSETQ. The CDR3 nucleotides are TGCGCCAGCAGCTTGAAGACAGGGGGCCTGAACACTGAAGCTTTCTTT. This translates into CASSLKTGGLNTEAFF.

In this sample, this clone turned up once. Compared with germline, one end of the junction differs, possibly owing to a read error. The rearrangement links TRBV19 to TRBJ1-1, with 10 bases matching TRBD1. CDR3 length equals 16 residues. Looked up from germline, CDR1 is LNHDA and CDR2 is SQIVND (reference sequence). The CDR3 nucleotides read TGTGCCAGTATTCTTACGATGGGACAGGGGAACGCTGAAGCTTTCTTT. Its protein is CASILTMGQGNAEAFF.

The rearrangement joins TRBV24-1 to TRBJ1-1, with D possibly being TRBD1 (6 bases). The CDR3 totals 14 residues. Trimming pared 7 bases from V and 3 bases from J, leaving 14 bases between. Germline CDR1 and CDR2: KGHDR and SFDVKD. The CDR3 region has the DNA TGTGCCACCAGGGTTCAGGGGAGGGACACTGAAGCTTTCTTT. It codes for CATRVQGRDTEAFF.

The chain carries TRBV9 and TRBJ1-4; the D gene is possibly TRBD1 (6 bases). The CDR3 is 15 residues long. V shed 0 bases and J shed 10 bases, with 16 bases lying between them. Looked up from germline, CDR1 is SGDLS and CDR2 is YYNGEE. CDR3 DNA sequence: TGTGCCAGCAGCGTAGAAGGGACCAGGGGTGGAAAACTGTTTTTT. The encoded protein is CASSVEGTRGGKLFF.

This clone came up once. The chain uses TRBV6-2 or TRBV6-3 and TRBJ2-2; 7 bases align to TRBD2. V gave up 6 bases and J gave up 2 bases; unmatched junction bases: 6. The CDR3 covers 15 residues. Germline CDR1 MNHEY, CDR2 SVGEGT. The DNA for the CDR3 is TGTGCCAGCAGCCAACTAGCGACCAACACCGGGGAGCTGTTTTTT. The encoded protein is CASSQLATNTGELFF.